This TCR beta chain was observed in a study of cytomegalovirus exposure and HLA in healthy donors. This clone was seen once. Its antigen is not identified. Use of 60 Vbeta and 13 Jbeta primers characterized the PCR. This table comes from immunoSEQ multiplex PCR, and its TCRdb copy is limited to in-frame clones, with some not included. The table includes under 140,000 clones, 80% to 85% detected once. Study findings and constraints: Several of the most significant clusters were apparently associated with common viral pathogens in a later analysis. In a later analysis, a genetic analysis reported fewer productive-TCR N-insertions in an Asian-associated ancestry cluster than the cohort average. It was 150 to 200 TCR beta chains that were listed as cytomegalovirus-associated.

Germline lookup yields CDR1 SGHTA and CDR2 FQGNSA. V lost 6 bases and J lost 6; bases outside the gene matches: 10. This CDR3 has 15 amino acids. The specimen was PBMCs. This sequence originates from a woman in her sixties in good health and CMV-seropositive. The genes are TRBV7-2 and TRBJ2-3; 9 bases agree with TRBD2. The CDR3 loop is CASSLAAGGLDTQYF. The DNA for the CDR3 is TGTGCCAGCAGTCTCGCTGCGGGAGGGCTGGATACGCAGTATTTT.